The 21 T cell receptor beta chains listed next were all sequenced from one sample in a study of T cell repertoires in cytomegalovirus infection (dated by TCRdb to between 2019 and 2020). The treatment or condition label, as the study defines it: in vitro stimulation with specific CMV peptide epitopes to enrich CMV-specific T cells. Their antigen targets remain unknown. Sequencer: Illumina HiSeq 1500. TCRdb applied fastp at Q25 and MiXCR to the public reads, then kept only in-frame beta chains. When rows share a CDR3 protein, they turn into one entry using the most common DNA and genes. For this sample the table gives roughly 45,000 distinct CDR3 sequences, of which 20% to 25% were detected only once. The ten top clones hold over 85% of the sample. The sample in question was CD8+ T cells from cultured PBMCs, obtained from culture after CMV antigen stimulation. These receptors originate from a human donor in good health (CMV status not recorded). Some clones in this sample may be carry-over from other donors' samples.

The rearrangement uses TRBV15 and TRBJ1-6; 7 positions match TRBD1. V shed 2 bases, J shed 6 bases, and the junction held 4 bases outside the gene matches. The CDR3 length is 15 residues. The germline CDR1 and CDR2 sequences are LNHNV and YYDKDF (reference sequence). The CDR3 spells CATSRSTGSNSPLHF. The CDR3 bases are TGTGCCACCAGCAGATCGACAGGGAGTAATTCACCCCTCCACTTT.

This sequence joins TRBV18 and TRBJ1-2, with 9 bases fitting TRBD1. Germline V gene lookup returns CDR1 KGHSH and CDR2 LQKENI. CDR3 length: 18 residues. Trimming at V came to 6 bases and at J to 5 bases, leaving 19 bases not matched to a gene. CDR3 protein: CASSGATGTGKSEYGYTF. CDR3 nucleotide sequence: TGTGCCAGCTCGGGTGCCACCGGGACAGGGAAATCGGAGTATGGCTACACCTTC.

The rearrangement links TRBV29-1 to TRBJ2-5, with D hard to call. Trimming pared 3 bases from V and 5 bases from J, leaving 10 bases between. This CDR3 is 12 amino acids long. Germline CDR1 and CDR2: SQVTM and ANQGSEA. The CDR3 DNA follows: TGCAGCGTTGACTTGGTCGGGGAGACCCAGTACTTC. Its translation: CSVDLVGETQYF. Full variable domain (rest looked up from reference TRBV29-1 and TRBJ2-5): SAVISQKPSRDICQRGTSLTIQCQVDSQVTMMFWYRQQPGQSLTLIATANQGSEATYESGFVIDKFPISRPNLTFSTLTVSNMSPEDSSIYLCSVDLVGETQYFGPGTRLLVL.

This clonotype has more than one count but fewer than ten. This chain joins TRBV9 and TRBJ2-1; perhaps TRBD1 as D (5 bases). CDR1 and CDR2 from the germline V gene are SGDLS and YYNGEE. There are 12 residues in the CDR3. V was pared by 0 bases and J by 14 bases, with 12 bases between. The CDR3 coding sequence is TGTGCCAGCAGCGTAGGGGCAGGGAAGGAGTTCTTC. As protein: CASSVGAGKEFF.

The chain has TRBV15 and TRBJ1-1; no reliable D call. Trimming removed 0 bases at V and 6 bases at J, with 11 bases between. The CDR3 sequence is 14 residues long. Germline CDR1 is LNHNV and CDR2 is YYDKDF (reference sequence). DNA of the CDR3: TGTGCCACCAGCAGAGATCGGGGTAGCGCTGAAGCTTTCTTT. It translates to CATSRDRGSAEAFF.

This clonotype was seen repeatedly, ten times or more. The chain is built from TRBV25-1 and TRBJ2-3; unclear D gene. V lost 3 bases, J lost 8 bases, and 6 bases lay in between. This CDR3 is 11 amino acids long. Germline V lookup: CDR1 MGHDK, CDR2 SYGVNS. DNA for the CDR3: TGTGCCAGCAGTGAGGGGTTTACGCAGTATTTT. Translated: CASSEGFTQYF.

This clonotype was picked up one time. A much larger clonotype is one base distant, so this may be a read error. The J gene is TRBJ2-7, the V gene TRBV7-2; D remains unclear. The CDR3 has 11 residues. CDR1 and CDR2 from the germline V gene are SGHTA and FQGNSA. Trimming cost V 1 base and J 5 bases, with 3 bases left between them. Here the CDR3 reads CASSLGNEQYF. The CDR3 nucleotides are TGTGCCAGCAGCTTAGGTAACGAGCAGTACTTC.

There are a few counts of this clonotype. The rearrangement links TRBV19 to TRBJ2-1, with D uncertain. Germline V CDR1 and CDR2: LNHDA, SQIVND (reference sequence). V lost 1 base and J 8 bases, leaving 9 bases between the germline ends. This CDR3 spans 13 amino acids. CDR3 region: CASSIGLDYEQFF. DNA of the CDR3: TGTGCCAGTAGTATAGGGCTAGACTATGAGCAGTTCTTC.

The J gene is TRBJ2-3, the V gene TRBV5-6; 8 bases align to TRBD2. This CDR3 has 15 residues. V trimming: 3 bases; J trimming: 2 bases; junction bases outside the gene matches: 5. Germline CDR1 and CDR2: SGHDT and YYEEEE. The DNA for the CDR3 is TGTGCCAGCAGCTCCTGGACTAGCTACACAGATACGCAGTATTTT. Translated, it gives CASSSWTSYTDTQYF.

This chain uses TRBV10-3 with TRBJ1-4; 9 bases line up with TRBD1. Germline V gives CDR1 ENHRY, CDR2 SYGVKD. Losses at the gene ends were 2 bases for V and 5 bases for J; bases not matched to a gene: 0. The CDR3 is 14 amino acids. The CDR3 region has the DNA TGTGCCATCAGTGAGGACAGGGGGAATGAAAAACTGTTTTTT. It encodes CAISEDRGNEKLFF.

This rearrangement joins TRBV7-2 to TRBJ2-7; 14 bases are shared with TRBD2. CDR3 size: 15 residues. V was clipped by 2 bases and J by 6 bases; unmatched bases: 3. CDR1 is SGHTA and CDR2 is FQGNSA in the germline V gene. The CDR3 DNA is TGTGCCAGCAGCTTATACGGACTAGCGGGAGGCGAGCAGTACTTC. Protein sequence: CASSLYGLAGGEQYF. The whole variable domain, remainder taken from reference TRBV7-2 and TRBJ2-7, is GAGVSQSPSNKVTEKGKDVELRCDPISGHTALYWYRQSLGQGLEFLIYFQGNSAPDKSGLPSDRFSAERTGGSVSTLTIQRTQQEDSAVYLCASSLYGLAGGEQYFGPGTRLTVT.

The V and J genes are TRBV6-2 or TRBV6-3 and TRBJ2-5; no definite D call. This CDR3 has 14 amino acids. V lost 4 bases, J lost 4 bases, and 13 bases lay in between. From germline, CDR1 is MNHEY and CDR2 SVGEGT. The CDR3 nucleotides are TGTGCCAGCAGTTTTGTGGGCATTGGAGAGACCCAGTACTTC. Amino acids: CASSFVGIGETQYF.

The genes are TRBV6-2 or TRBV6-3 and TRBJ1-4, with D possibly TRBD1 on 5 matching bases. The CDR3 spans 19 residues. Germline loops: CDR1 MNHEY, CDR2 SVGEGT. V lost 5 bases to trimming and J lost 5 bases, with 27 bases between them. The CDR3 is CASSPVRAGMGYGNEKLFF. DNA for the CDR3: TGTGCCAGCAGTCCCGTGCGTGCAGGGATGGGATACGGCAATGAAAAACTGTTTTTT.

The rearrangement uses TRBV19 and TRBJ2-1, with a tentative D call TRBD1 (6 bases). The V end was cut by 5 bases, the J end by 2 bases, with 10 bases between. Germline CDR1 is LNHDA and CDR2 is SQIVND (reference sequence). The CDR3 is made up of 14 amino acids. CDR3 loop: CASSGGDTYNEQFF. CDR3 nucleotides: TGTGCCAGTAGTGGGGGCGACACCTACAATGAGCAGTTCTTC.

The CDR3 DNA follows: TGTGCCAGCAGAGCGGGACAGGGACCGTACAATGAGCAGTTCTTC. Amino acids: CASRAGQGPYNEQFF. V and J are TRBV6-1 and TRBJ2-1; 9 bases line up with TRBD1. Germline CDR1 and CDR2: MNHNS and SASEGT. This CDR3 has 15 amino acids. After removal of 6 bases from V and 4 bases from J, the junction contained 7 bases not matched to a gene.

The gene calls are TRBV5-1 and TRBJ1-2; D unresolved. Germline V gene lookup returns CDR1 SGHRS and CDR2 YFSETQ. This CDR3 has 14 residues. The V gene lost 0 bases and the J gene lost 8 bases, with 14 bases spanning the gap. CDR3 residues: CASSLGVGTEGYTF. CDR3 in DNA: TGCGCCAGCAGCTTGGGGGTCGGCACAGAGGGCTACACCTTC.

The chain recombines TRBV5-4 with TRBJ1-2; 10 bases fit TRBD1. V lost 0 bases, J lost 1 base, and 21 bases stayed unmatched. This CDR3 is built from 22 residues. Germline loops: CDR1 SGHNT, CDR2 YYREEE (reference sequence). CDR3 bases: TGTGCCAGCAGCTTGGATTATAACCGGGACAGGGGTGAATCGCGACTTAACTATGGCTACACCTTC. It codes for CASSLDYNRDRGESRLNYGYTF.

The chain has TRBV30 and TRBJ1-2; D is unresolved. Trimming shortened V by 3 bases and J by 8 bases, and 10 bases separated the two germline ends. The CDR3 is 11 residues long. Per the germline V gene, CDR1 is GTSNPN and CDR2 is SVGIG (reference sequence). Here the CDR3 DNA reads TGTGCCTGGAGGGACGGCCTGGGCTACACCTTC. The encoded protein is CAWRDGLGYTF.

The chain uses TRBV6-2 or TRBV6-3 and TRBJ2-5; unclear D gene. The CDR3 totals 13 residues. Trimming took 5 bases from V and 0 from J, leaving 7 bases between them. CDR1 is MNHEY, CDR2 SVGEGT, per germline. The CDR3 DNA is TGTGCCAGCAGTGCGGCGGACCAAGAGACCCAGTACTTC. Translating it yields CASSAADQETQYF.

This clonotype turned up a few times. The chain combines TRBV6-2 or TRBV6-3 with TRBJ1-2, with unresolved D. Trimming took 3 bases from V and 6 from J, leaving 8 bases between them. This CDR3 comprises 12 residues. Germline CDR1 is MNHEY and CDR2 is SVGEGT. The CDR3 nucleotides are TGTGCCAGCAGTTATGCTGGGAATGGCTACACCTTC. This sequence encodes CASSYAGNGYTF.

Written as DNA, the CDR3 is TGTGCCAGCAGTTCCGCACACAAGACAGGGGCGGGAGGAAACACCATATATTTT. This encodes CASSSAHKTGAGGNTIYF. J is TRBJ1-3 and V is TRBV27; the match to TRBD1 covers 8 bases. Trimming at V came to 4 bases and at J to 4 bases, leaving 15 bases not matched to a gene. Germline-derived CDR1 and CDR2 are MNHEY and SMNVEV (reference sequence). CDR3 length: 18 residues.